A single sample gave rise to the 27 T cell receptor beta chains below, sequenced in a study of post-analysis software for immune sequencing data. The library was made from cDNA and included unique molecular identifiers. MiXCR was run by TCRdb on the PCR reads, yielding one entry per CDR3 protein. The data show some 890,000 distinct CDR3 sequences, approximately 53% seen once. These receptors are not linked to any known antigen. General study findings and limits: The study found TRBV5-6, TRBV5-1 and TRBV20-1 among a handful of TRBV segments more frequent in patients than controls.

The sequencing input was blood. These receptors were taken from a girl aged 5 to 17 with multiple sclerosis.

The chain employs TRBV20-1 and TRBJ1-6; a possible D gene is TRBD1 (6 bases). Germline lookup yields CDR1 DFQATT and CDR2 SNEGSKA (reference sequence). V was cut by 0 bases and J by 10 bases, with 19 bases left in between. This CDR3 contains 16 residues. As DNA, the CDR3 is TGCAGTGCTAGAGATATTCTTATAGGGGGTAGCTCACCCCTCCACTTT. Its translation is CSARDILIGGSSPLHF.

CDR3 sequence: CASSEGRGVAGEQYF. DNA of the CDR3: TGCGCCAGCAGTGAGGGTCGGGGGGTAGCGGGCGAGCAGTACTTC. V and J are TRBV10-2 and TRBJ2-4; 7 bases align to TRBD2. The tail of the sequence fits TRBJ2-7 better, so the J call may be wrong. Germline V CDR1 and CDR2: WSHSY, SAAADI. The length of the CDR3 is 15 residues.

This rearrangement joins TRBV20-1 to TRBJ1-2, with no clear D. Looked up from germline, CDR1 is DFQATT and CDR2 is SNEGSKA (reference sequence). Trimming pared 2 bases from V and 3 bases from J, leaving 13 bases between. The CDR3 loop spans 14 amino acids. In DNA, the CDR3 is TGCAGTGCTAGAAATTTCTTGGCTGACTATGGCTACACCTTC. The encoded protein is CSARNFLADYGYTF.

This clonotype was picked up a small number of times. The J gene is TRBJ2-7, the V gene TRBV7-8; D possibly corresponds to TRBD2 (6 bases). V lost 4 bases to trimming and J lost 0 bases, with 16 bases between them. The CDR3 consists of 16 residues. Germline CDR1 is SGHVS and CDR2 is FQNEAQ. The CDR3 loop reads CASSSTGTGSSYEQYF. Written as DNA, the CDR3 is TGTGCCAGCAGCTCCACCGGGACCGGGAGCTCCTACGAGCAGTACTTC.

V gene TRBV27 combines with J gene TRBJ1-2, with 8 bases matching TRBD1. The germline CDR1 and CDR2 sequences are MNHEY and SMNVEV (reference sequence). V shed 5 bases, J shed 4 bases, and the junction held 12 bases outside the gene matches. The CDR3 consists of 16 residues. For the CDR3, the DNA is TGTGCCAGCAGTATGGGGACAGGACGTTTTGGCTATGGCTACACCTTC. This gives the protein CASSMGTGRFGYGYTF.

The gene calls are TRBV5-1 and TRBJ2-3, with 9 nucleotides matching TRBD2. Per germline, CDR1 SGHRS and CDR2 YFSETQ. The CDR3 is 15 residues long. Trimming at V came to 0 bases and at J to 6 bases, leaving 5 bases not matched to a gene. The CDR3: CASSLEGLAGDTQYF. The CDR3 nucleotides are TGCGCCAGCAGCTTGGAGGGGCTAGCGGGGGATACGCAGTATTTT.

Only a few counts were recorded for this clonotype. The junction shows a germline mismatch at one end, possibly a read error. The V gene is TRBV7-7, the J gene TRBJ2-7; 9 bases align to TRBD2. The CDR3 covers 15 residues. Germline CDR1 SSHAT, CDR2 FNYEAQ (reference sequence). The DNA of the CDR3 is TGTGCTAGCAGCATCGGGACTAGCTGTCCCTACGAGCAGTACTTC. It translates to CASSIGTSCPYEQYF.

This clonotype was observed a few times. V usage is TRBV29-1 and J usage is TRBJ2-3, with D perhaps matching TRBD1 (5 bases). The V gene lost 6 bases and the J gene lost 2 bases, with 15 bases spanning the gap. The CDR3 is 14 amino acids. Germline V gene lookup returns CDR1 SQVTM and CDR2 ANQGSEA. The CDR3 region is CSVRLDTHTDTQYF. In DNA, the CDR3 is TGCAGCGTCCGATTGGACACCCACACAGATACGCAGTATTTT.

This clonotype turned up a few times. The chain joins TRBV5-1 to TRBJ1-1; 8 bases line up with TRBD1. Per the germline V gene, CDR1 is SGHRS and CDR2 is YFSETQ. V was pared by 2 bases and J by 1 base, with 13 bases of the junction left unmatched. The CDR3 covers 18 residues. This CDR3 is CASSFFWGIGQGNTEAFF. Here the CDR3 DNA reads TGCGCCAGCAGCTTTTTCTGGGGAATTGGACAGGGGAACACTGAAGCTTTCTTT.

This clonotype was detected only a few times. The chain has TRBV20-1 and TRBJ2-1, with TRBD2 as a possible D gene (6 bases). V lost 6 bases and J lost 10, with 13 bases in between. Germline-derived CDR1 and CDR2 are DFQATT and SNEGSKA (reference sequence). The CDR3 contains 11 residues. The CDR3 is CSARLVREQFF. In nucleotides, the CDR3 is TGCAGTGCGCGACTAGTCAGGGAGCAGTTCTTC.

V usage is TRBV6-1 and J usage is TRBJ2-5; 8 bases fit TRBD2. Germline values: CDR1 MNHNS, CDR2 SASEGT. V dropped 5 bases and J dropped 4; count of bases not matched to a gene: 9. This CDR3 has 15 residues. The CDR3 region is CASSSSGGWGETQYF. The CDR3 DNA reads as TGTGCCAGCAGTTCCAGCGGGGGCTGGGGAGAGACCCAGTACTTC.

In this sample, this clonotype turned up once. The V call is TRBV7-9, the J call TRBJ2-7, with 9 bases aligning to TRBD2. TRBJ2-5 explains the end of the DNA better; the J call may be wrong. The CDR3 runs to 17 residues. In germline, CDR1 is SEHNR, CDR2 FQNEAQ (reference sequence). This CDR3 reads CASSRGLLAGAGETQYF. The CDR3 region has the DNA TGTGCCAGCAGCCGAGGACTGTTAGCGGGGGCCGGGGAGACCCAGTACTTC.

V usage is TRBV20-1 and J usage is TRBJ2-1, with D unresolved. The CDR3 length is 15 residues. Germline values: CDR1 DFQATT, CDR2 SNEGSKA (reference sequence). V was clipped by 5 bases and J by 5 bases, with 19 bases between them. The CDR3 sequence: CSAGKTPLGDNEQFF. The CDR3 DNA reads TGCAGTGCTGGCAAGACCCCACTGGGTGACAATGAGCAGTTCTTC.

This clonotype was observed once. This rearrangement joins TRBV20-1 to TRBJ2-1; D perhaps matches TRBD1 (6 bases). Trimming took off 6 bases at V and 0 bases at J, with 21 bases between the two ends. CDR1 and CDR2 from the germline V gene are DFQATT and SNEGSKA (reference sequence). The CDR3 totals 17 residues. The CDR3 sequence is CSAPPWGRGSSYNEQFF. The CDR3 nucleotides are TGCAGTGCACCACCCTGGGGGCGAGGGAGCTCCTACAATGAGCAGTTCTTC.

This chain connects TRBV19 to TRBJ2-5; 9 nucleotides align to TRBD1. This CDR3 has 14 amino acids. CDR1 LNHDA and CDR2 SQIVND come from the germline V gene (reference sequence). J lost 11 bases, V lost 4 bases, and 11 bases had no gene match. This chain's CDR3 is CASSTRDRALGQYF. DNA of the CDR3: TGTGCCAGTAGTACCCGGGACAGGGCCTTAGGGCAGTACTTC.

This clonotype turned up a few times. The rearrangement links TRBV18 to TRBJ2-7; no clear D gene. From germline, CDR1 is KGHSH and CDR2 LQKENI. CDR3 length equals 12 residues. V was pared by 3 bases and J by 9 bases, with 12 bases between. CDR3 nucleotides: TGTGCCAGCTCACCGGAGACCATCGGGCAGTACTTC. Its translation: CASSPETIGQYF.

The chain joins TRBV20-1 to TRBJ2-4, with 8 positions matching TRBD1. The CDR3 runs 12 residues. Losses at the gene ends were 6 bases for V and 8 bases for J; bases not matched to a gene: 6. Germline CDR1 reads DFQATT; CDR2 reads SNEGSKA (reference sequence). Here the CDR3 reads CSATDRGDIQYF. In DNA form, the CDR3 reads TGCAGTGCAACAGACAGGGGTGACATTCAGTACTTC.

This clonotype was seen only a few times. CDR3 nucleotides: TGCAGCGTTGTTCGACAGGAGAACTACAATGAGCAGTACTTC. Amino acids: CSVVRQENYNEQYF. V usage is TRBV29-1 and J usage is TRBJ2-5; a weak D match, TRBD1 (6 bases). Trimming stripped 4 bases from V and 11 bases from J, with 23 bases between. This CDR3 region has 14 residues. The germline CDR1 and CDR2 sequences are SQVTM and ANQGSEA. Filled out from reference TRBV29-1 and TRBJ2-5, the complete variable domain reads SAVISQKPSRDICQRGTSLTIQCQVDSQVTMMFWYRQQPGQSLTLIATANQGSEATYESGFVIDKFPISRPNLTFSTLTVSNMSPEDSSIYLCSVVRQENYNEQYFGPGTRLLVL.

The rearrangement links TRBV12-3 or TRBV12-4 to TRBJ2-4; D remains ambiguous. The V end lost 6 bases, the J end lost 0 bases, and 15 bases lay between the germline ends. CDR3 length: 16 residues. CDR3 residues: CASSLRPILAKNIQYF. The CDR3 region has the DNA TGTGCCAGCAGCTTGAGACCGATTTTAGCCAAAAACATTCAGTACTTC.

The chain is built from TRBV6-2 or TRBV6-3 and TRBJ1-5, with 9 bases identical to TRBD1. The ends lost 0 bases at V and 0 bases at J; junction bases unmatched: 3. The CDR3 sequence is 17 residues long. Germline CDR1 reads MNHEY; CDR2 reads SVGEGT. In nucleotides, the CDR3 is TGTGCCAGCAGTTACTCCGGACAGGGGATTAGCAATCAGCCCCAGCATTTT. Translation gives CASSYSGQGISNQPQHF.

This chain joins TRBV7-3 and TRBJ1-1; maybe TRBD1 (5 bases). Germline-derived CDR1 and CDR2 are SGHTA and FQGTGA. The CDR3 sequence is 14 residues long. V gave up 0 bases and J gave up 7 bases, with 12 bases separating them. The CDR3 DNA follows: TGTGCCAGCAGCTTAACGGGCGGACACTTTGAAGCTTTCTTT. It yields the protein CASSLTGGHFEAFF.

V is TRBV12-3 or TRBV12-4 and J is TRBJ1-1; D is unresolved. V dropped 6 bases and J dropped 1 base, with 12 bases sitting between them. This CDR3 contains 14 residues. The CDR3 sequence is CASRPWTRNTEAFF. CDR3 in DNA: TGTGCCAGCAGACCATGGACCAGGAACACTGAAGCTTTCTTT.

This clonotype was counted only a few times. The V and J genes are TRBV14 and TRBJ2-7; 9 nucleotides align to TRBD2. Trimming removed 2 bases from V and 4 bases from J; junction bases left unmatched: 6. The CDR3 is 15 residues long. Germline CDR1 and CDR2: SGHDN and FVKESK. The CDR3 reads CASSQPGLASYEQYF. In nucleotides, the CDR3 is TGTGCCAGCAGCCAACCGGGACTAGCCAGTTACGAGCAGTACTTC.

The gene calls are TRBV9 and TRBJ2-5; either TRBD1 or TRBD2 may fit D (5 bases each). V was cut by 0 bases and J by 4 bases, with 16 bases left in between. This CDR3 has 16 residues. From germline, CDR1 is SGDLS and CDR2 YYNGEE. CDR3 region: CASSVATWDRLETQYF. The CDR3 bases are TGTGCCAGCAGCGTAGCTACGTGGGACCGCTTAGAGACCCAGTACTTC.

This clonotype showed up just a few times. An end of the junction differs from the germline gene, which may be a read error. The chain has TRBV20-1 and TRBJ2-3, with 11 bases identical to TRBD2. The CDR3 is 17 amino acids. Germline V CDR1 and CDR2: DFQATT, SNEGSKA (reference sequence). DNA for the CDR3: TGCAGTGCTAGAGCCCCGAGACTAGCGGGAAGCACGGATACGCAGTATTTT. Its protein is CSARAPRLAGSTDTQYF.

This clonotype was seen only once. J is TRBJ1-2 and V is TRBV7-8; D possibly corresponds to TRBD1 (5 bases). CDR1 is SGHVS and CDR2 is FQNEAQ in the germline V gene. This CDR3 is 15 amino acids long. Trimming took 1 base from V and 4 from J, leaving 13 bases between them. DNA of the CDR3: TGTGCCAGCAGCTTAGGGCTTCGGGACCTCTATGGCTACACCTTC. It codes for CASSLGLRDLYGYTF.

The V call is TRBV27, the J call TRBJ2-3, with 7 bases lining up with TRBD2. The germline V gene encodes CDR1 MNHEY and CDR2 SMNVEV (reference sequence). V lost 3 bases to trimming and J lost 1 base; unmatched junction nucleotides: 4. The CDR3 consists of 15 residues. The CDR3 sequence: CASSFISGGTDTQYF. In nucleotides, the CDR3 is TGTGCCAGCAGTTTCATCAGCGGGGGCACAGATACGCAGTATTTT.